These 7 T cell receptor beta chains originate from one sample sequenced in a study of T-cell memory formation after mild COVID-19. TCRdb re-derived calls from the 5' RACE reads in MiXCR, one entry per CDR3 protein. The sample includes roughly 110,000 distinct CDR3 sequences, 15% to 20% seen only once; the top ten take roughly 31%. Source material: PBMCs or a T cell subset sorted from them (not recorded which). The receptors come from an adult woman who had mild COVID-19 (a few samples of this study predate the infection). Cell type and time point are not known.

This clonotype was seen many times. The DNA of the CDR3 is TGTGCCAGCAGTTTAAACAGGAACACTGAAGCTTTCTTT. This gives the protein CASSLNRNTEAFF. The chain couples TRBV27 to TRBJ1-1; D gene unclear. Per the germline V gene, CDR1 is MNHEY and CDR2 is SMNVEV (reference sequence). V shed 2 bases and J shed 1 base, with 5 bases lying between them. CDR3 size: 13 residues.

This chain uses TRBV12-3 or TRBV12-4 with TRBJ1-1; 11 positions agree with TRBD1. With 5 bases clipped from V and 3 bases from J, the junction kept 20 bases outside the gene matches. This CDR3 has 20 amino acids. CDR3 amino acids: CASSPGLGQGAKGRYTEAFF. In DNA form, the CDR3 reads TGTGCCAGCAGTCCAGGATTAGGACAGGGGGCTAAGGGGAGGTACACTGAAGCTTTCTTT.

CDR3 residues: CSARDQTSGVPYEQYF. The CDR3 bases are TGCAGTGCTAGAGATCAAACTAGCGGGGTACCCTACGAGCAGTACTTC. The chain joins TRBV20-1 to TRBJ2-7, with TRBD2 matching 10 bases. V lost 0 bases, J lost 2 bases, and 7 bases stayed unmatched. Looked up from germline, CDR1 is DFQATT and CDR2 is SNEGSKA (reference sequence). The CDR3 totals 16 residues.

The chain recombines TRBV5-1 with TRBJ2-3; D is uncertain. Germline CDR1 is SGHRS and CDR2 is YFSETQ. The CDR3 spans 15 residues. V was shortened by 4 bases and J by 5 bases, with 17 bases between the two germline ends. For the CDR3, the DNA is TGCGCCAGCAGCCAACAGCGAACTTCGAGAGATACGCAGTATTTT. The encoded protein is CASSQQRTSRDTQYF.

This clonotype has only a few counts. V gene TRBV3-1 combines with J gene TRBJ2-1, with D possibly matching TRBD2 (5 bases). Germline CDR1 LGHDT, CDR2 YNNKEL (reference sequence). The CDR3 length is 16 residues. V was shortened by 0 bases and J by 0 bases, with 9 bases between the two germline ends. The CDR3 region is CASSQESAGSYNEQFF. The CDR3 DNA sequence: TGTGCCAGCAGCCAAGAATCGGCGGGCTCCTACAATGAGCAGTTCTTC.

This clonotype was observed a handful of times. The chain combines TRBV7-9 with TRBJ2-7; D remains unclear. Germline V lookup: CDR1 SEHNR, CDR2 FQNEAQ (reference sequence). Trimming pared 1 base from V and 4 bases from J, leaving 5 bases between. CDR3 length: 12 amino acids. The CDR3 spells CASSLDWYEQYF. CDR3 bases: TGTGCCAGCAGCTTAGATTGGTACGAGCAGTACTTC.

There are a few counts of this clonotype. The chain employs TRBV12-3 or TRBV12-4 and TRBJ2-7, with D possibly being TRBD2 (5 bases). Trimming pared 5 bases from V and 5 bases from J, leaving 13 bases between. The CDR3 has 13 amino acids. The CDR3 nucleotides are TGTGCCAGCAGTCTCGGGGAGTTCGACGAGCAGTACTTC. This translates into CASSLGEFDEQYF.